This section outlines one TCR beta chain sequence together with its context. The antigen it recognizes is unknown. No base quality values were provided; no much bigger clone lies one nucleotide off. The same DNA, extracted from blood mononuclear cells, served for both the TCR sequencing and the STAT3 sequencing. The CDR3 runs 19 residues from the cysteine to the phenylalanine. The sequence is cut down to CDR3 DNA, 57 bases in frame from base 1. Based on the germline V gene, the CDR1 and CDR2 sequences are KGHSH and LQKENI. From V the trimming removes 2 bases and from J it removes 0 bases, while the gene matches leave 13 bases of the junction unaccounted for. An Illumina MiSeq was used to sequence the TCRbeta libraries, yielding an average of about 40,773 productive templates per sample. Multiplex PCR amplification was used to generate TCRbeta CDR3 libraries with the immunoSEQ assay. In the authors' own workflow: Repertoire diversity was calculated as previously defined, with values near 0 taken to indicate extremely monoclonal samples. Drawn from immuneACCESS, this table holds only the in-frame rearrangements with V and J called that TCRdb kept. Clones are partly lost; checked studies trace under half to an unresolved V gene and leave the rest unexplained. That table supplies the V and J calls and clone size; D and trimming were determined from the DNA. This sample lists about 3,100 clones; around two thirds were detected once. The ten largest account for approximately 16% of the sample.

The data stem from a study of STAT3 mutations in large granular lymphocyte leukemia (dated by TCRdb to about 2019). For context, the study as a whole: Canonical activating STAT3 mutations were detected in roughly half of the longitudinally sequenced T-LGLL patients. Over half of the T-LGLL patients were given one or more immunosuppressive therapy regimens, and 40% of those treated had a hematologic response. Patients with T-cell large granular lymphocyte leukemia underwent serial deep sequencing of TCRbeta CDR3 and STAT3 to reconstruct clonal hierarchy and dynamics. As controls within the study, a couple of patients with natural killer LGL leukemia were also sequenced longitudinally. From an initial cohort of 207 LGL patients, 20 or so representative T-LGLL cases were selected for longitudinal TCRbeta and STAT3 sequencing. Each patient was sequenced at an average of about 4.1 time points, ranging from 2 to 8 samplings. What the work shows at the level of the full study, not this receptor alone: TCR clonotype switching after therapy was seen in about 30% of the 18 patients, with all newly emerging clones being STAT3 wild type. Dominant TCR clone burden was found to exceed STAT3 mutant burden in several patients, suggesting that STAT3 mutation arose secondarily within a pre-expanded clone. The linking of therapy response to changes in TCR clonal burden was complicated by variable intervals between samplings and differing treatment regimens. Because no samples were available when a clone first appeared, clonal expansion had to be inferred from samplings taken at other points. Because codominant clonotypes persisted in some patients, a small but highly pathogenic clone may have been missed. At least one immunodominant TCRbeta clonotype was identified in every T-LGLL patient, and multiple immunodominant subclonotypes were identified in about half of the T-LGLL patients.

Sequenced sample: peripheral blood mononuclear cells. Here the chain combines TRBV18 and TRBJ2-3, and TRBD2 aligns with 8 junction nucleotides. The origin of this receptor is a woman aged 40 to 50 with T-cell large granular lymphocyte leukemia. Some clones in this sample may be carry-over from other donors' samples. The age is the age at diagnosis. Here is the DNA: TGTGCCAGCTCACCAACCATAATCGGACTAGCTGGGAGCACAGATACGCAGTATTTT. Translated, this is CASSPTIIGLAGSTDTQYF.